This T cell receptor beta chain comes out of a study of T cell changes during pregnancy in multiple sclerosis. J lost 2 bases, V lost 1 base, and 4 bases had no gene match. Germline lookup yields CDR1 SGHTA and CDR2 FQGNSA. There are 16 residues in the CDR3. The table came from immunoSEQ multiplex PCR; TCRdb's copy has only in-frame clones and leaves some out. The sample includes around 57,000 clones, just under 90% of them seen just once. The clonotype was recovered from a female donor in good health, enrolled as a control in a pregnancy study. The specimen comprised peripheral blood, sampled in the first trimester of pregnancy. This chain uses TRBV7-2 with TRBJ2-3, with 9 bases lining up with TRBD2. The CDR3 DNA sequence: TGTGCCAGCAGCTTAGGGGTAGCGGGGGACACAGATACGCAGTATTTT. Residues: CASSLGVAGDTDTQYF.